The rows below give T cell receptor beta chains drawn from one sample of a study of cytomegalovirus exposure and HLA in healthy donors. TCRdb keeps only in-frame clones here, not all; method: immunoSEQ multiplex PCR. The data contain some 150,000 clones, roughly 76% of them singletons. The sample comprised PBMCs. All receptors derive from a female donor in good health and CMV-seronegative. The conserved cysteine and the conserved F or W are not part of the CDR3 here. A row's size may be missing; if present it is once, few, many or a size class.

clone size,V gene,CDR3 protein
NA,TRBV27,ASRLQGGSDTEAF
NA,TRBV4-1,ASSQVLTNYGYT
once,TRBV7-9,ASSLDNQEAQY
NA,TRBV14,ASSQGTSGGQQETQY
NA,TRBV5-4,ASSGGSTDTQY
NA,TRBV6-6,ASRDGTGWNPQH
NA,TRBV6-4,ASSQREGPNEQF
NA,TRBV7-3,ASSLTTSGPYNEQF
once,TRBV6-1,ASSELGRGPYNEQF
NA,TRBV9,ASSVGGASGNSPLH
NA,TRBV5-1,ASSLGPSVTGELF
NA,TRBV11-2,ASSPWGPYEQY
NA,TRBV2,ASSEARGQSNIQY
few,TRBV2,ANTLPAGTEAF
NA,TRBV19,ASSEGWEANEAF
NA,TRBV19,ASTLLSGAGYGYT
NA,TRBV5-1,ASSLGGLAKNIQY
once,TRBV6-5,ASSQQGWTEAF